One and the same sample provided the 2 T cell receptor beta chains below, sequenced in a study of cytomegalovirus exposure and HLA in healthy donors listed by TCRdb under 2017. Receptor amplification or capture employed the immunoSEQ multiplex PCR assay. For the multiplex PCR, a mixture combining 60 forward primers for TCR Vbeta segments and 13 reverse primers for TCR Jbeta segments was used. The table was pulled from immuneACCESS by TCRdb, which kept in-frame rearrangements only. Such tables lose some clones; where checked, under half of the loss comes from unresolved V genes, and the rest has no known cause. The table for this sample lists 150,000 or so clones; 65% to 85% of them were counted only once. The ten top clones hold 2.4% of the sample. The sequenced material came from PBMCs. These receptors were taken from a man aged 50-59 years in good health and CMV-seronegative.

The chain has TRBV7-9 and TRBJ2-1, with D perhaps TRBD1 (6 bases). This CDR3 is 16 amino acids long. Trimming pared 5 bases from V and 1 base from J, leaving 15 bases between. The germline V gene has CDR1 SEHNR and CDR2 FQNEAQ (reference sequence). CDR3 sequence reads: CASSEFRGPSYNEQFF. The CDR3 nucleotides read TGTGCCAGCAGCGAGTTCAGGGGACCTTCCTACAATGAGCAGTTCTTC.

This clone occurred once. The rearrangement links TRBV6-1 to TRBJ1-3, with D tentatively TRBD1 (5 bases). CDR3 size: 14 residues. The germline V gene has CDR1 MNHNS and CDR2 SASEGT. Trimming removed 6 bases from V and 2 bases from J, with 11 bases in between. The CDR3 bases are TGTGCCAGCAGACAGGATCCTACTGGAAACACCATATATTTT. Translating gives CASRQDPTGNTIYF.